These T cell receptor beta chains were read from a single sample in a study of identical twins. TCRdb redid the calling of the 5' RACE reads with MiXCR, one entry per CDR3 protein. The sample carries about 340,000 distinct CDR3 sequences, roughly 10% recorded once. The material sequenced was naive T cells sorted from blood. These TCRs come from a woman between 45 and 65 years old in good health. Both conserved end residues are part of each CDR3. A D gene is named only where the DNA matches it firmly. Only part of the rows carry a size: once, few, many, or a class if the clone is expanded.

clone_size: .
v_call: TRBV14
d_call: .
j_call: TRBJ1-2
cdr3_aa: CASSQGGAQGYTF
cdr3_nt: TGTGCCAGCAGCCAAGGGGGGGCGCAAGGCTACACCTTC

clone_size: few
v_call: TRBV20-1
d_call: .
j_call: TRBJ2-3
cdr3_aa: CSARAESRGYPITDTQYF
cdr3_nt: TGCAGTGCTAGAGCCGAATCACGGGGGTACCCTATCACAGATACGCAGTATTTT

clone_size: .
v_call: TRBV30
d_call: .
j_call: TRBJ2-6
cdr3_aa: CAWSARANVLTF
cdr3_nt: TGTGCCTGGAGTGCAAGGGCCAACGTCCTGACTTTC

clone_size: .
v_call: TRBV24-1
d_call: .
j_call: TRBJ2-2
cdr3_aa: CATKEAANTGELFF
cdr3_nt: TGTGCCACCAAAGAGGCAGCGAACACCGGGGAGCTGTTTTTT

clone_size: few
v_call: TRBV12-5
d_call: .
j_call: TRBJ2-2
cdr3_aa: CASGTPGGKAGELFF
cdr3_nt: TGTGCTAGTGGTACGCCCGGAGGGAAGGCCGGGGAGCTGTTTTTT

clone_size: few
v_call: TRBV7-8
d_call: .
j_call: TRBJ2-1
cdr3_aa: CASSSMGLSYNEQFF
cdr3_nt: TGTGCCAGCAGCTCGATGGGACTTTCTTACAATGAGCAGTTCTTC

clone_size: many
v_call: TRBV12-3/TRBV12-4
d_call: .
j_call: TRBJ2-1
cdr3_aa: CASSPGGPFAEQFF
cdr3_nt: TGTGCCAGCAGCCCGGGGGGCCCGTTCGCTGAGCAGTTCTTC

clone_size: few
v_call: TRBV6-1
d_call: TRBD2
j_call: TRBJ2-5
cdr3_aa: CASTRGLAGGQETQYF
cdr3_nt: TGTGCCAGCACTCGGGGGCTAGCGGGAGGACAAGAGACCCAGTACTTC

clone_size: .
v_call: TRBV20-1
d_call: .
j_call: TRBJ2-5
cdr3_aa: CSAKGELLETQYF
cdr3_nt: TGCAGTGCTAAGGGGGAGTTGTTGGAGACCCAGTACTTC

clone_size: .
v_call: TRBV4-1
d_call: .
j_call: TRBJ1-6
cdr3_aa: CASSQDSVSVSPLHF
cdr3_nt: TGCGCCAGCAGCCAAGATAGTGTTAGTGTTTCACCCCTCCACTTT

clone_size: few
v_call: TRBV3-1
d_call: .
j_call: TRBJ1-1
cdr3_aa: CASSQDSSNTEAFF
cdr3_nt: TGTGCCAGCAGCCAAGATTCCTCAAACACTGAAGCTTTCTTT

clone_size: many
v_call: TRBV12-3/TRBV12-4
d_call: TRBD1
j_call: TRBJ2-2
cdr3_aa: CASTLPRQGARTTDTGELFF
cdr3_nt: TGTGCCAGCACCCTCCCCCGACAGGGGGCGAGGACGACGGACACCGGGGAGCTGTTTTTT

clone_size: few
v_call: TRBV6-5
d_call: .
j_call: TRBJ1-1
cdr3_aa: CASSYSNGNTEAFF
cdr3_nt: TGTGCCAGCAGTTACTCGAACGGGAACACTGAAGCTTTCTTT

clone_size: few
v_call: TRBV11-2
d_call: .
j_call: TRBJ1-1
cdr3_aa: CASSLMRNTEAFF
cdr3_nt: TGTGCCAGCAGCTTAATGAGGAACACTGAAGCTTTCTTT

clone_size: .
v_call: TRBV6-5
d_call: TRBD2
j_call: TRBJ2-5
cdr3_aa: CASRSVTGTKETQYF
cdr3_nt: TGTGCCAGCAGATCCGTAACCGGGACTAAAGAGACCCAGTACTTC

clone_size: .
v_call: TRBV4-2
d_call: TRBD2
j_call: TRBJ2-1
cdr3_aa: CASSQGELAGYNEQFF
cdr3_nt: TGTGCCAGCAGCCAAGGAGAGTTAGCGGGGTACAATGAGCAGTTCTTC

clone_size: .
v_call: TRBV5-1
d_call: .
j_call: TRBJ2-1
cdr3_aa: CASSLARRDEQFF
cdr3_nt: TGCGCCAGCAGCCTTGCCCGGAGAGATGAGCAGTTCTTC

clone_size: .
v_call: TRBV7-7
d_call: .
j_call: TRBJ2-6
cdr3_aa: CASSSGTGANVLTF
cdr3_nt: TGTGCCAGCAGCTCGGGGACCGGGGCCAACGTCCTGACTTTC

clone_size: few
v_call: TRBV12-3/TRBV12-4
d_call: .
j_call: TRBJ1-6
cdr3_aa: CASSLAQNSQEHF
cdr3_nt: TGTGCCAGCAGTTTAGCGCAGAACTCACAGGAGCACTTT

clone_size: .
v_call: TRBV12-3/TRBV12-4
d_call: .
j_call: TRBJ2-1
cdr3_aa: CASSLAKRLGEQFF
cdr3_nt: TGTGCCAGCAGTTTAGCCAAGCGTTTAGGAGAGCAGTTCTTC

clone_size: many
v_call: TRBV29-1
d_call: TRBD2
j_call: TRBJ2-5
cdr3_aa: CSVEVGLQETQYF
cdr3_nt: TGCAGCGTTGAAGTGGGACTACAAGAGACCCAGTACTTC

clone_size: few
v_call: TRBV3-1
d_call: .
j_call: TRBJ2-7
cdr3_aa: CASSPFWDSYEQYF
cdr3_nt: TGTGCCAGCAGCCCCTTTTGGGACTCCTACGAGCAGTACTTC

clone_size: .
v_call: TRBV12-3/TRBV12-4
d_call: .
j_call: TRBJ1-1
cdr3_aa: CASSSRVSVNTEAFF
cdr3_nt: TGTGCCAGCAGTTCCAGGGTATCGGTGAACACTGAAGCTTTCTTT